This T cell receptor (beta chain) comes out of a study of cytomegalovirus exposure and HLA in healthy donors. Worth noting for this clone: The antigen is unknown.

60 Vbeta and 13 Jbeta primers were used in PCR. Generated by immunoSEQ multiplex PCR, the TCRdb table keeps only in-frame clones and is missing some. The sample lists over 80,000 clones, more than 70% occurring once. Study-level findings and limits: Investigators reported 164 TCR beta chains as tied to cytomegalovirus. 87-base-pair reads could not separate some V segments, including TRBV6-2 and TRBV6-3. Analysis performed later showed TCR beta chains linked to HLA being more clonally expanded than equally common others.

From germline, CDR1 is SGHTA and CDR2 FQGTGA. The V and J ends lost 4 bases and 1 base respectively, with 13 bases between them. This CDR3 contains 16 residues. The sequence was collected from a man in his forties in good health and CMV-seronegative. Input material: PBMCs. This sequence joins TRBV7-3 and TRBJ2-2, with D maybe TRBD1 (6 bases). The CDR3 spells CASSYGARGNTGELFF. In nucleotides, the CDR3 is TGTGCCAGCAGCTATGGGGCCAGGGGGAACACCGGGGAGCTGTTTTTT.